The 3 T cell receptor beta chains below come from one sample, sequenced in a study of CD8+ T cells in alopecia areata. Extracted RNA was reverse transcribed, and the resulting cDNA served as sequencing template. Repertoires were generated with immunoSEQ multiplex PCR, while TCRdb's copy carries only in-frame clones and drops some. The sample contains some 150,000 clones, roughly 62% of which appear only once. This specimen consisted of CD4+ T cells sorted from blood, obtained at week 0. These receptors were taken from a human donor with alopecia areata.

This clone appeared a single time. The chain links TRBV18 to TRBJ2-1; 11 bases are a match to TRBD1. Germline trimming cut 2 bases from V and 6 bases from J; bases unmatched to any gene: 0. The CDR3 is made up of 14 amino acids. Looked up from germline, CDR1 is KGHSH and CDR2 is LQKENI. The CDR3 sequence is CASSPGTGGNEQFF. CDR3 DNA sequence: TGTGCCAGCTCACCAGGGACAGGGGGCAATGAGCAGTTCTTC.

V is TRBV11-2 and J is TRBJ2-5, with D possibly TRBD1 on 5 matching bases. CDR3 length: 13 residues. Germline V gene data show CDR1 as SGHAT and CDR2 as FQNNGV. V was trimmed by 6 bases and J by 7 bases, leaving 15 bases between them. This chain's CDR3 is CASRETARVTQYF. CDR3 nucleotides: TGTGCCAGCAGGGAGACAGCAAGAGTGACCCAGTACTTC.

The count of this clone is one. The rearrangement uses TRBV7-9 and TRBJ1-2; D remains unclear. This CDR3 is 14 amino acids long. Trimming cost V 3 bases and J 0 bases, with 8 bases left between them. Looked up from germline, CDR1 is SEHNR and CDR2 is FQNEAQ (reference sequence). The CDR3 DNA reads as TGTGCCAGCAGCTTTGGGCCCACTAACTATGGCTACACCTTC. Its translation is CASSFGPTNYGYTF.